A single sample is the source of the 21 T cell receptor beta chains below, sequenced in a study of control samples from healthy donors and cancer patients. Using immunoSEQ multiplex PCR, the repertoire was profiled, and TCRdb retains in-frame clones only, with some absent. The sample is made up of around 190,000 clones, and the top ten hold 2.2% of it. Sequencing used blood. All receptors come from a woman aged 25 to 39 in good health.

The V and J genes are TRBV19 and TRBJ2-5, with a weak D call TRBD2 (5 bases). This CDR3 region has 13 residues. The V and J ends lost 3 bases and 3 bases respectively, with 8 bases between them. Germline CDR1 and CDR2: LNHDA and SQIVND (reference sequence). CDR3 nucleotides: TGTGCCAGTAGTATCGCCGGGGAAGAGACCCAGTACTTC. Translation gives CASSIAGEETQYF.

The chain couples TRBV7-6 to TRBJ2-2; 9 nucleotides match TRBD2. Germline V gene sequence: CDR1 SGHVS, CDR2 FNYEAQ. The CDR3 extends over 15 amino acids. V gave up 5 bases and J gave up 7 bases; unmatched junction bases: 8. The CDR3 region has the DNA TGTGCCAGCAGCCCGCGGGGACTAGCTTTCGGGGAGCTGTTTTTT. This encodes CASSPRGLAFGELFF.

The V and J genes are TRBV14 and TRBJ2-3; D unresolved. This CDR3 is built from 15 residues. Trimming removed 1 base from V and 0 bases from J, with 8 bases in between. Germline values: CDR1 SGHDN, CDR2 FVKESK. As DNA, the CDR3 is TGTGCCAGCAGCCAAGGACGATATAGCACAGATACGCAGTATTTT. Translation: CASSQGRYSTDTQYF.

This rearrangement joins TRBV7-9 to TRBJ1-6; TRBD1 might be the D (5 bases). This CDR3 region has 15 residues. Trimming pared 4 bases from V and 8 bases from J, leaving 15 bases between. Germline V lookup: CDR1 SEHNR, CDR2 FQNEAQ (reference sequence). The CDR3 reads CASSSATGGDSPLHF. CDR3 in DNA: TGTGCCAGCAGCTCCGCCACGGGGGGGGATTCACCCCTCCACTTT.

The chain joins TRBV5-1 to TRBJ2-5; no firm D call. This CDR3 is built from 11 residues. The ends were cut back, 3 bases at V and 5 bases at J, with 5 bases in the middle. In germline, CDR1 is SGHRS, CDR2 YFSETQ. The CDR3 reads CASSSFETQYF. The CDR3 bases are TGCGCCAGCAGCTCGTTTGAGACCCAGTACTTC.

This chain uses TRBV25-1 with TRBJ1-3; D is possibly TRBD1 (5 bases). V was clipped by 6 bases and J by 0 bases, with 9 bases between them. Germline V lookup: CDR1 MGHDK, CDR2 SYGVNS. The length of the CDR3 is 14 residues. This CDR3 reads CASSPGGSGNTIYF. The CDR3 DNA reads as TGTGCCAGCAGCCCCGGGGGCTCTGGAAACACCATATATTTT.

This chain uses TRBV18 with TRBJ1-1, with 7 positions matching TRBD1. V shed 0 bases, J shed 0 bases, and the junction held 1 base outside the gene matches. The CDR3 totals 15 residues. In germline, CDR1 is KGHSH, CDR2 LQKENI. CDR3 in amino acids: CASSPPTGVNTEAFF. The DNA of the CDR3 is TGTGCCAGCTCACCACCAACAGGGGTGAACACTGAAGCTTTCTTT.

V gene TRBV5-8 combines with J gene TRBJ1-3; the D gene is possibly TRBD1 (6 bases). V was shortened by 4 bases and J by 0 bases, with 14 bases between the two germline ends. The CDR3 loop spans 16 amino acids. Germline CDR1 reads SGHTS; CDR2 reads YDEGEE. This chain's CDR3 is CASSPYRVTSGNTIYF. In DNA form, the CDR3 reads TGTGCCAGCAGCCCTTACAGGGTGACCTCTGGAAACACCATATATTTT.

V is TRBV7-9 and J is TRBJ1-2; D is unresolved. The CDR3 extends over 12 amino acids. V dropped 2 bases and J dropped 6 bases, with 7 bases sitting between them. CDR1 is SEHNR, CDR2 FQNEAQ, per germline (reference sequence). The CDR3 here is CASSLLRDGYTF. The CDR3 DNA follows: TGTGCCAGCAGCTTATTGAGGGATGGCTACACCTTC.

The chain is built from TRBV2 and TRBJ2-5; D is ambiguous. The CDR3 totals 12 residues. The V and J ends lost 6 bases and 5 bases respectively, with 10 bases between them. Germline V gene data show CDR1 as SNHLY and CDR2 as FYNNEI. CDR3 in DNA: TGTGCCAGCAGGGAGACCGGGGAGACCCAGTACTTC. Translation: CASRETGETQYF.

The V gene is TRBV19, the J gene TRBJ1-1, with D possibly being TRBD1 (6 bases). Trimming stripped 4 bases from V and 0 bases from J, with 12 bases between. The CDR3 runs to 15 residues. The germline gives CDR1 LNHDA, CDR2 SQIVND (reference sequence). This chain's CDR3 is CASSNREGMNTEAFF. CDR3 nucleotide sequence: TGTGCCAGTAGTAACAGGGAAGGGATGAACACTGAAGCTTTCTTT. Using reference TRBV19 and TRBJ1-1 for the parts outside the CDR3, the full variable domain is DGGITQSPKYLFRKEGQNVTLSCEQNLNHDAMYWYRQDPGQGLRLIYYSQIVNDFQKGDIAEGYSVSREKKESFPLTVTSAQKNPTAFYLCASSNREGMNTEAFFGQGTRLTVV.

The chain joins TRBV4-3 to TRBJ1-1; 9 bases map to TRBD1. Germline-derived CDR1 and CDR2 are LGHNA and YSLEER. This CDR3 is 16 amino acids long. The trim removed 0 bases at V and 4 bases at J, leaving 6 bases unmatched. CDR3 coding DNA: TGCGCCAGCAGCCAAGACCCGGGACAGGGAGGCACTGAAGCTTTCTTT. Translated, it gives CASSQDPGQGGTEAFF.

The chain employs TRBV19 and TRBJ1-3, with D unresolved. The CDR3 consists of 17 residues. Trimming took off 7 bases at V and 1 base at J, with 20 bases between the two ends. Germline V CDR1 and CDR2: LNHDA, SQIVND (reference sequence). The DNA of the CDR3 is TGTGCCAGTAAGAAGGGTACAGAACTAAGATCTGGAAACACCATATATTTT. This translates into CASKKGTELRSGNTIYF.

J is TRBJ2-5 and V is TRBV11-2; 13 bases fit TRBD2. Germline CDR1 SGHAT, CDR2 FQNNGV. The CDR3 is made up of 16 amino acids. V gave up 5 bases and J gave up 5 bases; unmatched junction bases: 8. The CDR3 bases are TGTGCCAGCAGCGGAAGACTAGCGGGGGGTGGTGAGACCCAGTACTTC. It encodes CASSGRLAGGGETQYF.

V gene TRBV9 combines with J gene TRBJ1-4; D possibly corresponds to TRBD1 (5 bases). CDR3 length: 16 amino acids. Germline CDR1 is SGDLS and CDR2 is YYNGEE. The ends were cut back, 4 bases at V and 8 bases at J, with 21 bases in the middle. CDR3 sequence reads: CASSSAGTPRREKLFF. CDR3 bases: TGTGCCAGCAGCTCGGCCGGGACCCCAAGGAGGGAAAAACTGTTTTTT.

The genes are TRBV27 and TRBJ1-5, with 9 bases identical to TRBD1. V was pared by 2 bases and J by 1 base, with 3 bases of the junction left unmatched. Germline CDR1 and CDR2: MNHEY and SMNVEV (reference sequence). The CDR3 spans 16 residues. The CDR3 nucleotides read TGTGCCAGCAGTTTAACCGGACAGGGGAGCAATCAGCCCCAGCATTTT. The encoded protein is CASSLTGQGSNQPQHF.

To note about this clone: One end of the junction is discordant with germline, which a read error may explain. This rearrangement joins TRBV2 to TRBJ1-1; weak D call: TRBD1 (5 bases). The V gene's germline CDR1 is SNHLY and CDR2 FYNNEI. The CDR3 length is 14 residues. The CDR3 DNA reads TGTGCCAGCAGTGAAAACAGGAGGAACGCTGAAGCTTTCTTT. Translation gives CASSENRRNAEAFF.

The V and J genes are TRBV4-1 and TRBJ2-7; D is undetermined. Germline-derived CDR1 and CDR2 are MGHRA and YSYEKL. The CDR3 totals 14 residues. V dropped 2 bases and J dropped 1 base, with 9 bases sitting between them. The CDR3 nucleotides are TGCGCCAGCAGCCAACGGACCCCGTCCTACGAGCAGTACTTC. Protein product: CASSQRTPSYEQYF.

V and J are TRBV12-3 or TRBV12-4 and TRBJ2-2; no clear D gene. The CDR3 totals 13 residues. V was clipped by 6 bases and J by 5 bases, with 10 bases between them. The CDR3 sequence: CASRTGFTGELFF. The CDR3 DNA sequence: TGTGCCAGCAGAACCGGATTTACCGGGGAGCTGTTTTTT.

This chain uses TRBV6-5 with TRBJ1-5, with 7 bases aligning to TRBD1. The germline CDR1 and CDR2 sequences are MNHEY and SVGAGI. The CDR3 sequence is 14 residues long. J was trimmed by 1 base and V by 7 bases; bases with no gene match: 4. The CDR3 DNA is TGTGCCAGCACCCGGGACAGAAGCAATCAGCCCCAGCATTTT. It codes for CASTRDRSNQPQHF.

This chain connects TRBV4-1 to TRBJ1-5; 8 bases agree with TRBD1. CDR3 length: 15 residues. Germline V gives CDR1 MGHRA, CDR2 YSYEKL. Trimming cost V 4 bases and J 9 bases; bases outside gene matches: 11. The CDR3 spells CASSRTTGAGGPQHF. The CDR3 coding sequence is TGCGCCAGCAGCCGAACGACAGGGGCAGGTGGGCCCCAGCATTTT.